The 25 T cell receptor beta chains below come from one sample, sequenced in a study of blood T cell repertoires in COVID-19. Measured with immunoSEQ multiplex PCR; TCRdb has only the in-frame clones, and not every one. The table lists approximately 300,000 clones, approximately 90% of them singletons. Material for sequencing was PBMCs or T cells enriched from blood (not recorded which). The receptors were sampled from a man in his thirties or forties who had recovered from COVID-19.

The rearrangement joins TRBV30 to TRBJ2-1, with a possible D match to TRBD2 (6 bases). The CDR3 has 15 amino acids. Trimming took off 0 bases at V and 3 bases at J, with 12 bases between the two ends. The germline CDR1 and CDR2 sequences are GTSNPN and SVGIG (reference sequence). CDR3 in amino acids: CAWSVLTDYYNEQFF. In DNA form, the CDR3 reads TGTGCCTGGAGTGTATTGACGGACTACTACAATGAGCAGTTCTTC.

The CDR3 loop reads CASSPWTSGKWNEQFF. The CDR3 DNA reads as TGTGCCAGCAGCCCCTGGACTAGCGGGAAGTGGAATGAGCAGTTCTTC. The chain joins TRBV13 to TRBJ2-1; TRBD2 matches at 12 bases. The CDR3 contains 16 residues. The trim removed 5 bases at V and 7 bases at J, leaving 9 bases unmatched. Germline loops: CDR1 PRHDT, CDR2 FYEKMQ (reference sequence).

The genes are TRBV15 and TRBJ1-5; 9 bases fit TRBD1. Losses at the gene ends were 2 bases for V and 6 bases for J; bases not matched to a gene: 8. From germline, CDR1 is LNHNV and CDR2 YYDKDF (reference sequence). The CDR3 spans 16 residues. CDR3 loop: CATSRYRDRAGQPQHF. The CDR3 region has the DNA TGTGCCACCAGCAGATACCGGGACAGGGCAGGTCAGCCCCAGCATTTT.

The chain carries TRBV2 and TRBJ1-2; D is perhaps TRBD1 (6 bases). This CDR3 is 12 amino acids long. The V end was cut by 11 bases, the J end by 7 bases, with 17 bases between. Germline V gene data show CDR1 as SNHLY and CDR2 as FYNNEI. For the CDR3, the DNA is TGTGCCTCCGTCGGCTCAGGGGCTGGCTACACCTTC. It translates to CASVGSGAGYTF.

V gene TRBV28 combines with J gene TRBJ2-7; D is unresolved. The germline V and J ends were trimmed by 6 bases and 8 bases, with 11 bases remaining between them. CDR1 MDHEN and CDR2 SYDVKM come from the germline V gene. The CDR3 is 11 residues long. CDR3 in DNA: TGTGCCAGCAGAACCTGGGCCAAGCAGTACTTC. Encoded protein: CASRTWAKQYF.

CDR3 protein: CSVEDRTGSTDTQYF. DNA of the CDR3: TGCAGCGTTGAAGATCGGACAGGGAGCACAGATACGCAGTATTTT. The J gene is TRBJ2-3, the V gene TRBV29-1; 8 bases align to TRBD1. CDR1 is SQVTM and CDR2 is ANQGSEA in the germline V gene. This CDR3 comprises 15 residues. V shed 0 bases, J shed 0 bases, and the junction held 2 bases outside the gene matches.

The chain combines TRBV7-2 with TRBJ1-2; D call uncertain. Per germline, CDR1 SGHTA and CDR2 FQGNSA. The ends were cut back, 5 bases at V and 4 bases at J, with 14 bases in the middle. The CDR3 contains 14 residues. DNA of the CDR3: TGTGCCAGCAGCCCCCCCGGAGGGATCTATGGCTACACCTTC. Its protein product is CASSPPGGIYGYTF. Drawing the rest from reference TRBV7-2 and TRBJ1-2, the complete variable domain is GAGVSQSPSNKVTEKGKDVELRCDPISGHTALYWYRQSLGQGLEFLIYFQGNSAPDKSGLPSDRFSAERTGGSVSTLTIQRTQQEDSAVYLCASSPPGGIYGYTFGSGTRLTVV.

The chain uses TRBV6-1 and TRBJ1-2; perhaps TRBD1 as D (6 bases). Trimming removed 1 base from V and 4 bases from J, with 13 bases in between. Germline CDR1 and CDR2: MNHNS and SASEGT. This CDR3 is built from 15 residues. The CDR3 protein is CASSEGTGFSYGYTF. CDR3 nucleotide sequence: TGTGCCAGCAGTGAAGGCACAGGGTTTAGCTATGGCTACACCTTC.

The genes are TRBV18 and TRBJ2-5, with D uncertain. The germline V and J ends were trimmed by 1 base and 4 bases, with 10 bases remaining between them. CDR1 KGHSH and CDR2 LQKENI come from the germline V gene. The CDR3 runs 14 residues. CDR3 nucleotides: TGTGCCAGCTCACCACTGGAGTCTGTAGAGACCCAGTACTTC. This codes for CASSPLESVETQYF.

The genes are TRBV29-1 and TRBJ2-1; 11 nucleotides line up with TRBD2. The V segment lost 8 bases and the J segment 7 bases; nucleotides outside the gene matches: 10. The CDR3 runs 14 residues. The germline CDR1 and CDR2 sequences are SQVTM and ANQGSEA. DNA of the CDR3: TGCAGCTCTTATTCGACTAGCGGGACGAATGAGCAGTTCTTC. It is translated as CSSYSTSGTNEQFF.

The V and J genes are TRBV5-4 and TRBJ1-1, with TRBD1 matching over 10 bases. Trimming cost V 4 bases and J 0 bases; bases outside gene matches: 6. The CDR3 length is 16 residues. Per germline, CDR1 SGHNT and CDR2 YYREEE (reference sequence). CDR3 in DNA: TGTGCCAGCAGCCTTGGGACAGGGGTGATGAACACTGAAGCTTTCTTT. Protein product: CASSLGTGVMNTEAFF. The variable domain in full, completed from reference TRBV5-4 and TRBJ1-1, reads ETGVTQSPTHLIKTRGQQVTLRCSSQSGHNTVSWYQQALGQGPQFIFQYYREEENGRGNFPPRFSGLQFPNYSSELNVNALELDDSALYLCASSLGTGVMNTEAFFGQGTRLTVV.

The count of this clone is one. This chain links TRBV3-1 (or the pseudogene TRBV3-2) with TRBJ2-3; possibly TRBD1 for D (6 bases). With 2 bases removed from V and 2 bases from J, the gap between germline ends came to 14 bases. The germline gives CDR1 LGHDT, CDR2 YNNKEL (reference sequence). The CDR3 is 16 residues long. The CDR3 sequence: CASSQFSGDPTDTQYF. The CDR3 nucleotides read TGTGCCAGCAGCCAATTCTCAGGGGATCCCACAGATACGCAGTATTTT.

The J gene is TRBJ2-5, the V gene TRBV29-1; D remains ambiguous. The CDR3 covers 13 residues. The germline gives CDR1 SQVTM, CDR2 ANQGSEA. The V end lost 7 bases, the J end lost 2 bases, and 14 bases lay between the germline ends. The CDR3 protein is CSGVGRSQETQYF. The DNA for the CDR3 is TGCAGCGGCGTGGGCCGATCACAAGAGACCCAGTACTTC.

A word on this clone: Additional DNA sequences in this sample encode the identical CDR3. The rearrangement joins TRBV12-3 or TRBV12-4 to TRBJ1-1; the D gene is possibly TRBD1 (5 bases). The CDR3 has 13 residues. Trimming took 3 bases from V and 1 from J, leaving 6 bases between them. For the CDR3, the DNA is TGTGCCAGCAGTTTGGGGCCGAACACTGAAGCTTTCTTT. Its protein product is CASSLGPNTEAFF.

Note on this clone: Other DNA sequences in this specimen translate into the identical CDR3. The chain combines TRBV2 with TRBJ2-7; 11 bases agree with TRBD1. CDR3 length equals 15 residues. V lost 6 bases, J lost 0 bases, and 4 bases stayed unmatched. The germline gives CDR1 SNHLY, CDR2 FYNNEI. The CDR3: CASRPGQGVSYEQYF. The CDR3 DNA reads as TGTGCCAGCAGGCCGGGACAGGGGGTCTCCTACGAGCAGTACTTC. Looking up the rest from reference TRBV2 and TRBJ2-7 gives the full variable domain: EPEVTQTPSHQVTQMGQEVILRCVPISNHLYFYWYRQILGQKVEFLVSFYNNEISEKSEIFDDQFSVERPDGSNFTLKIRSTKLEDSAMYFCASRPGQGVSYEQYFGPGTRLTVT.

The chain couples TRBV3-1 (or the pseudogene TRBV3-2) to TRBJ2-7, with 8 bases fitting TRBD2. CDR1 and CDR2 from the germline V gene are LGHDT and YNNKEL (reference sequence). Trimming cost V 4 bases and J 5 bases; bases outside gene matches: 19. The CDR3 covers 18 residues. The CDR3 region has the DNA TGTGCCAGCAGCCCGACCCTCGACCAGGGTGCGGGGGGAAACGAGCAGTACTTC. Translating it yields CASSPTLDQGAGGNEQYF.

The chain uses TRBV11-2 and TRBJ2-5; no firm D call. Germline V CDR1 and CDR2: SGHAT, FQNNGV. This CDR3 region has 15 residues. Trimming took off 5 bases at V and 5 bases at J, with 18 bases between the two ends. As DNA, the CDR3 is TGTGCCAGCAGCCCACTCTCTAACCCTGCTGAGACCCAGTACTTC. The encoded protein is CASSPLSNPAETQYF.

The chain uses TRBV27 and TRBJ1-1; TRBD1 matches at 7 bases. The CDR3 loop spans 14 amino acids. V was clipped by 4 bases and J by 4 bases; unmatched bases: 6. The germline V gene has CDR1 MNHEY and CDR2 SMNVEV (reference sequence). The CDR3 reads CASSYLRQGTEAFF. CDR3 in DNA: TGTGCCAGCAGTTATCTCCGACAGGGCACTGAAGCTTTCTTT.

The V and J genes are TRBV10-1 and TRBJ2-1, with TRBD1 matching over 8 bases. Germline CDR1 reads WNHNN; CDR2 reads SYGVQD (reference sequence). V shed 11 bases and J 7 bases; nucleotides not matched to a gene: 10. The CDR3 is 13 residues long. The CDR3 DNA is TGCGCCGTCGGGGGACAGGAGACTAATGAGCAGTTCTTC. It is translated as CAVGGQETNEQFF.

The chain carries TRBV11-3 and TRBJ2-1; 7 bases align to TRBD2. Germline trimming cut 1 base from V and 4 bases from J; bases unmatched to any gene: 1. This CDR3 region has 14 residues. Germline V gene data show CDR1 as SGHNT and CDR2 as YENEEA. CDR3 loop: CASSLGGSYNEQFF. The DNA of the CDR3 is TGTGCCAGCAGCTTAGGCGGGAGTTACAATGAGCAGTTCTTC.

The V and J genes are TRBV15 and TRBJ2-4; 9 bases are a match to TRBD2. Per the germline V gene, CDR1 is LNHNV and CDR2 is YYDKDF (reference sequence). CDR3 length: 15 residues. Unmatched junction bases numbered 6, after V lost 7 bases and J lost 2 bases. The CDR3 sequence: CATTLAGESKNIQYF. The CDR3 bases are TGTGCCACCACTTTAGCGGGGGAATCCAAAAACATTCAGTACTTC. Full variable domain (rest looked up from reference TRBV15 and TRBJ2-4): DAMVIQNPRYQVTQFGKPVTLSCSQTLNHNVMYWYQQKSSQAPKLLFHYYDKDFNNEADTPDNFQSRRPNTSFCFLDIRSPGLGDTAMYLCATTLAGESKNIQYFGAGTRLSVL.

The chain links TRBV11-2 to TRBJ2-1; TRBD1 might be the D (6 bases). Germline CDR1 reads SGHAT; CDR2 reads FQNNGV. The CDR3 is 16 amino acids. Trimming shortened V by 5 bases and J by 8 bases, and 22 bases separated the two germline ends. The CDR3 DNA follows: TGTGCCAGCAGCCACCTCCCGGGACAAGGTAACCATGAGCAGTTCTTC. Its translation: CASSHLPGQGNHEQFF.

The chain couples TRBV7-9 to TRBJ1-2, with TRBD1 matching 7 bases. V was clipped by 5 bases and J by 2 bases; unmatched bases: 5. This CDR3 comprises 14 residues. The germline V gene encodes CDR1 SEHNR and CDR2 FQNEAQ (reference sequence). The CDR3 spells CASSMTGRNYGYTF. CDR3 nucleotides: TGTGCCAGCAGCATGACAGGGCGGAACTATGGCTACACCTTC. The full variable domain, rest sourced from reference TRBV7-9 and TRBJ1-2, is DTGVSQNPRHKITKRGQNVTFRCDPISEHNRLYWYRQTLGQGPEFLTYFQNEAQLEKSRLLSDRFSAERPKGSFSTLEIQRTEQGDSAMYLCASSMTGRNYGYTFGSGTRLTVV.

This clone came up once. The chain combines TRBV5-1 with TRBJ2-1, with 10 positions matching TRBD2. V dropped 0 bases and J dropped 0; count of bases not matched to a gene: 3. The CDR3 length is 17 residues. Germline V CDR1 and CDR2: SGHRS, YFSETQ. CDR3 in amino acids: CASSLGAGGSSYNEQFF. In nucleotides, the CDR3 is TGCGCCAGCAGCTTGGGAGCGGGAGGGAGCTCCTACAATGAGCAGTTCTTC. The full variable domain, completed using reference TRBV5-1 and TRBJ2-1, is KAGVTQTPRYLIKTRGQQVTLSCSPISGHRSVSWYQQTPGQGLQFLFEYFSETQRNKGNFPGRFSGRQFSNSRSEMNVSTLELGDSALYLCASSLGAGGSSYNEQFFGPGTRLTVL.

This clone has just one count. V is TRBV6-5 and J is TRBJ2-7; TRBD1 is a possible D gene (6 bases). The CDR3 is made up of 15 amino acids. Trimming shortened V by 7 bases and J by 4 bases, and 20 bases separated the two germline ends. Germline V lookup: CDR1 MNHEY, CDR2 SVGAGI. CDR3 sequence: CASTGTGSRPYEQYF. The CDR3 bases are TGTGCCAGCACAGGAACAGGGTCCCGACCGTACGAGCAGTACTTC.